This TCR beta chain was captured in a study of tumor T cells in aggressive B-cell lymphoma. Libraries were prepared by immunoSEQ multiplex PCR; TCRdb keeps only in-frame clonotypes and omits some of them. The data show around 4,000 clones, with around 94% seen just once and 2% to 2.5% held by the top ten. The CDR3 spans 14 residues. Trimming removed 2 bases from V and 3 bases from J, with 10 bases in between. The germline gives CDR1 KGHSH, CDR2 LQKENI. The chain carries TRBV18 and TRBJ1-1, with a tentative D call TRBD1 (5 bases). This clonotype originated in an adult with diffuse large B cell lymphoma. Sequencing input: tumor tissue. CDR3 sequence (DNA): TGTGCCAGCTCACCAAGGCAGGGATACACTGAAGCTTTCTTT. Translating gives CASSPRQGYTEAFF. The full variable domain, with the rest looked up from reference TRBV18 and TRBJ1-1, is NAGVMQNPRHLVRRRGQEARLRCSPMKGHSHVYWYRQLPEEGLKFMVYLQKENIIDESGMPKERFSAEFPKEGPSILRIQQVVRGDSAAYFCASSPRQGYTEAFFGQGTRLTVV.